The present entry profiles one T cell receptor beta chain with its context. Its antigen is as yet unknown. The source of the sample is a study of healthy donors' naive CD4 and CD8 T cells. Findings and caveats of the study: A reported CD4+/CD8+ bias affected most V and J genes in naive cells.

A linear amplification protocol produced the TCR libraries from around 0.55 ug of total RNA. MiXCR was run by TCRdb on the reads, yielding one entry per CDR3 protein. The table records some 190,000 distinct CDR3 sequences, about 76% of them present only once. V gave up 0 bases and J gave up 0 bases, with 12 bases separating them. In germline, CDR1 is MNHNY, CDR2 SVGAGI (reference sequence). The CDR3 sequence is 17 residues long. This TCR was sampled from a pool of human donors in good health; the sample pools cells from several healthy donors. Sequences were obtained from naive CD4+ and CD8+ T cells sorted from blood, pooled from several donors. V usage is TRBV6-6 and J usage is TRBJ2-1; D gene ambiguous. This chain's CDR3 is CASSYSLGRHSYNEQFF. CDR3 sequence (DNA): TGTGCCAGCAGTTACTCTCTCGGCCGTCACTCCTACAATGAGCAGTTCTTC.